The clone carrying this TCR beta chain was counted once. This sample stems from a study of cytomegalovirus exposure and HLA in healthy donors. Method: immunoSEQ multiplex PCR; TCRdb's copy keeps in-frame clones and lacks some. Counted here are 330,000 or so clones, roughly 90% occurring once; the ten biggest clones make up 0.75% to 0.85%. The germline V gene has CDR1 SGHVS and CDR2 FNYEAQ. This CDR3 has 16 residues. The V gene lost 5 bases and the J gene lost 0 bases, with 16 bases spanning the gap. The TCR comes from a woman between 18 and 30 years old in good health and CMV-seronegative. Sequenced: PBMCs. The chain carries TRBV7-6 and TRBJ1-2; no clear D. The CDR3 nucleotides read TGTGCCAGCAGCCGAACTAAGGACGGGACTAACTATGGCTACACCTTC. Translating gives CASSRTKDGTNYGYTF. Full variable domain (outside the CDR3, taken from reference TRBV7-6 and TRBJ1-2): GAGVSQSPRYKVTKRGQDVALRCDPISGHVSLYWYRQALGQGPEFLTYFNYEAQQDKSGLPNDRFSAERPEGSISTLTIQRTEQRDSAMYRCASSRTKDGTNYGYTFGSGTRLTVV.